This T cell receptor (beta chain) was retrieved from a study of post-analysis software for immune sequencing data. Turning to the study itself: Recorded disease courses covered relapsing-remitting, secondary progressive and progressive-relapsing multiple sclerosis. Some patients had no subtype annotation.

Unique molecular identifiers were carried by the TCR beta cDNA libraries. Around 460,000 cDNA molecules came from approximately 1 to 10 million T cells. TCRdb re-analysed the PCR reads in MiXCR, keeping a single row per CDR3 protein. Of approximately 570,000 distinct CDR3 sequences listed, roughly 40% are singletons. Notes on this clonotype: Its antigen is unidentified.

Trimming took off 1 base at V and 6 bases at J, with 21 bases between the two ends. This CDR3 spans 17 amino acids. CDR1 is MGHRA and CDR2 is YSYEKL in the germline V gene. Findings and limits, study-wide: Strong co-clustering by F measure was evident for samples that had been prepared in the same batch. There were a few TRBV segments more frequent in patients than controls, and TRBV5-6, TRBV5-1 and TRBV20-1 were among them.

V gene TRBV4-1 combines with J gene TRBJ1-2; tentative D call: TRBD1 (5 bases). The sequenced material came from blood. This receptor was identified in a girl under 18 with multiple sclerosis. The CDR3 region is CASSQALKGRVENGYTF. DNA for the CDR3: TGCGCCAGCAGCCAAGCCCTCAAAGGCAGGGTAGAGAATGGCTACACCTTC.